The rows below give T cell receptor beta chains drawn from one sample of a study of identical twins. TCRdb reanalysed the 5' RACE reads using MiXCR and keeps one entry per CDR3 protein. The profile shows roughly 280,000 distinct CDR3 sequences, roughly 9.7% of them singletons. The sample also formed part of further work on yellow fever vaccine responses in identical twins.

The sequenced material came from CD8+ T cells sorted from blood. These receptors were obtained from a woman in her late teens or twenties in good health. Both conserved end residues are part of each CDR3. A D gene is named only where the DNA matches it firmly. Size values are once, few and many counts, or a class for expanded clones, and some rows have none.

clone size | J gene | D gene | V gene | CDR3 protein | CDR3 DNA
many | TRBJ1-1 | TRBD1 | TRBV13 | CASSGTGLNTEAFF | TGTGCCAGCAGCGGGACAGGTTTGAACACTGAAGCTTTCTTT
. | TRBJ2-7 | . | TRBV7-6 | CASSPGRSPPYSYEQYF | TGTGCCAGCAGCCCCGGGCGATCCCCACCTTACTCCTACGAGCAGTACTTC
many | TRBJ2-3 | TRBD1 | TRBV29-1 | CSVEEGGPTDTQYF | TGCAGCGTTGAAGAAGGGGGCCCCACAGATACGCAGTATTTT
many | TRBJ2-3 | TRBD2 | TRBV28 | CALRGVTSTDTQYF | TGTGCCCTGCGGGGGGTGACTAGCACAGATACGCAGTATTTT
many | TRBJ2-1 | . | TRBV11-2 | CASSLFQNEQFF | TGTGCCAGCAGCTTATTTCAAAATGAGCAGTTCTTC
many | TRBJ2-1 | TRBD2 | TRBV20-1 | CSARGSGRRDNEQFF | TGCAGTGCTAGAGGTAGCGGGAGACGAGACAATGAGCAGTTCTTC
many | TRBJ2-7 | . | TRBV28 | CASSLDSFYEQYF | TGTGCCAGCAGTCTGGACAGCTTTTACGAGCAGTACTTC
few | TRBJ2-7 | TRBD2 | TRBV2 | CARGAGQPYEQYF | TGTGCCAGGGGAGCGGGGCAACCCTACGAGCAGTACTTC
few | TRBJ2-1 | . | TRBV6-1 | CASRPTDRNNEQFF | TGTGCCAGCAGACCCACGGACAGAAACAATGAGCAGTTCTTC
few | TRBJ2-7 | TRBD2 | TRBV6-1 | CASSPGLQLYEQYF | TGTGCCAGCAGTCCGGGACTACAACTCTACGAGCAGTACTTC
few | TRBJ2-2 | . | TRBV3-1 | CASSQGSSSTGELFF | TGTGCCAGCAGCCAAGGGTCTAGCAGCACCGGGGAGCTGTTTTTT
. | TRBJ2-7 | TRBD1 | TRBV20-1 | CSASGPGQGFYEQYF | TGCAGTGCTAGTGGACCGGGACAGGGGTTCTACGAGCAGTACTTC
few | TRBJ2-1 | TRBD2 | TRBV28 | CASSTPLVAGHEQFF | TGTGCCAGCAGTACCCCCTTAGTAGCGGGCCATGAGCAGTTCTTC
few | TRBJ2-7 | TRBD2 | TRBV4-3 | CASSQDPAGGSYEQYF | TGCGCCAGCAGCCAAGATCCAGCGGGAGGGTCCTACGAGCAGTACTTC
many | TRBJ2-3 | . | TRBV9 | CASSLGERTDTQYF | TGTGCCAGCAGCCTGGGGGAGCGCACAGATACGCAGTATTTT
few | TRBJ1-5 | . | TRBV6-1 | CASTAGTAAFYSNQPQHF | TGTGCCAGCACAGCTGGGACCGCCGCGTTCTATAGCAATCAGCCCCAGCATTTT
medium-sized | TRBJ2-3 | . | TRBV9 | CASSVGLLSLGDTQYF | TGTGCCAGCAGCGTCGGACTCTTGTCGTTAGGAGATACGCAGTATTTT
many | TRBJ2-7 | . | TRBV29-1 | CSVAVKALGAEQYF | TGCAGCGTCGCGGTGAAGGCATTGGGGGCCGAGCAGTACTTC
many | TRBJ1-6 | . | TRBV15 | CATSRDLGGNSPLHF | TGTGCCACCAGCAGAGATTTGGGGGGTAATTCACCCCTCCACTTT
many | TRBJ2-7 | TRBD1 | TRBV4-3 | CASSQDVPGTGGSEQYF | TGCGCCAGCAGCCAAGATGTTCCTGGGACAGGGGGCTCCGAGCAGTACTTC
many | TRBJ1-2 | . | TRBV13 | CASSLTAVGYTF | TGTGCCAGCAGCTTAACGGCAGTTGGCTACACCTTC
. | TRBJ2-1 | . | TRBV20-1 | CSAAPILYNEQFF | TGCAGTGCCGCTCCGATTCTCTACAATGAGCAGTTCTTC
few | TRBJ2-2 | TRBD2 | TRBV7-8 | CASSPVAGGTGELFF | TGTGCCAGCAGCCCTGTAGCGGGGGGAACCGGGGAGCTGTTTTTT
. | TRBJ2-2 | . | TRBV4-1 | CASSHPGETAGISGELFF | TGCGCCAGCAGCCACCCTGGGGAGACAGCCGGGATCTCCGGGGAGCTGTTTTTT
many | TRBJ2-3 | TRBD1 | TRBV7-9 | CASSSKGTASTDTQYF | TGTGCCAGCAGCTCAAAAGGGACAGCTAGCACAGATACGCAGTATTTT
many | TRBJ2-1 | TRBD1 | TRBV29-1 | CSGTGGWYNEQFF | TGCAGCGGTACAGGGGGCTGGTATAATGAGCAGTTCTTC
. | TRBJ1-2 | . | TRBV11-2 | CASSTSGVVVYGYTF | TGTGCCAGCAGCACTTCGGGCGTCGTGGTCTATGGCTACACCTTC
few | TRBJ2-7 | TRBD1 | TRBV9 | CASSEQGDGYEQYF | TGTGCCAGCAGCGAACAGGGGGACGGCTACGAGCAGTACTTC
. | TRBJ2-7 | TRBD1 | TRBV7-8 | CASSLNRDRGFF | TGTGCCAGCAGCCTTAACCGGGACAGGGGTTTTTTC
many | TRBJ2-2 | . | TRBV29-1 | CSVWTATGELFF | TGCAGCGTTTGGACGGCAACCGGGGAGCTGTTTTTT
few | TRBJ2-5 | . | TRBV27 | CASSPDLETQYF | TGTGCCAGCAGTCCAGACTTAGAGACCCAGTACTTC
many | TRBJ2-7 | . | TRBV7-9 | CASSPTTLEQYF | TGTGCCAGCAGCCCGACTACCTTGGAGCAGTACTTC
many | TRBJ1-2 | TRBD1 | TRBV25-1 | CASSDMTGGNGYTF | TGTGCCAGCAGTGATATGACAGGGGGCAATGGCTACACCTTC
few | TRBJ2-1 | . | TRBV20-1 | CSASGDYLHFNEQFF | TGCAGTGCTAGCGGCGACTACCTACATTTCAATGAGCAGTTCTTC
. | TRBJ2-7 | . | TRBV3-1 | CASSQALSRKSSSYEQYF | TGTGCCAGCAGCCAAGCCCTCTCCCGGAAGTCGAGCTCCTACGAGCAGTACTTC
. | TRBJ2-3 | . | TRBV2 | CASSPVLQEYTDTQYF | TGTGCCAGCAGCCCAGTCTTGCAGGAATACACAGATACGCAGTATTTT
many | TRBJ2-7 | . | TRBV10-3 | CAISVSLDYEQYF | TGTGCCATCAGTGTTTCACTGGACTACGAGCAGTACTTC
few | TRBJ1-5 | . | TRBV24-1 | CATSDRDWPQHF | TGTGCCACCAGTGACCGCGACTGGCCCCAGCATTTT
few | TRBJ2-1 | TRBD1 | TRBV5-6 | CASSFSGQGAYDEQFF | TGTGCCAGCAGCTTCTCGGGGCAGGGGGCTTACGATGAGCAGTTCTTC
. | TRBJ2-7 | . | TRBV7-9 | CASTTGADGSYEQYF | TGTGCCAGCACCACGGGGGCAGATGGGTCCTACGAGCAGTACTTC
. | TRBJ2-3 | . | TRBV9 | CASSARRDTQYF | TGTGCCAGCAGCGCCCGGCGGGATACGCAGTATTTT
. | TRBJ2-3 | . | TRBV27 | CASSLPGRTDTQYF | TGTGCCAGCAGTTTACCTGGCCGCACAGATACGCAGTATTTT
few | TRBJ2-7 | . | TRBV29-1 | CSVELWAQYSYEQYF | TGCAGCGTTGAACTCTGGGCCCAATACTCCTACGAGCAGTACTTC
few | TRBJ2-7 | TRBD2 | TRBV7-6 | CASSHTSDGIYEQYF | TGTGCCAGCAGCCATACTAGCGACGGTATTTACGAGCAGTACTTC
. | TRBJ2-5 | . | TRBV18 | CASSPGRGAPLEETQYF | TGTGCCAGCTCACCAGGACGGGGGGCCCCCTTGGAAGAGACCCAGTACTTC
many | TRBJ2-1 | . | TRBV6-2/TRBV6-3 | CASSYFTEQFF | TGTGCCAGCAGTTACTTTACTGAGCAGTTCTTC
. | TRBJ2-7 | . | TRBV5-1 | CASTPQSRPYEQYF | TGCGCCAGCACCCCCCAATCCCGGCCTTACGAGCAGTACTTC
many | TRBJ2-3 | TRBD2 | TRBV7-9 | CASSYGTSESTDTQYF | TGTGCCAGCAGCTACGGGACTAGCGAGAGCACAGATACGCAGTATTTT
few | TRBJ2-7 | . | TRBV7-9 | CASSLPTGGSYEQYF | TGTGCCAGCAGCTTACCAACAGGCGGCTCCTACGAGCAGTACTTC
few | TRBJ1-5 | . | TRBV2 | CASSSRGAAPYQPQHF | TGTGCCAGCAGCTCTAGGGGCGCAGCTCCATATCAGCCCCAGCATTTT
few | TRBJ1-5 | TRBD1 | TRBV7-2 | CASSLGGQRINQPQHF | TGTGCCAGCAGCTTAGGGGGACAGCGAATAAATCAGCCCCAGCATTTT
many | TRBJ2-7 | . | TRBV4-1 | CASSRRDRSYEQYF | TGCGCCAGCAGCCGCCGGGACCGCTCCTACGAGCAGTACTTC
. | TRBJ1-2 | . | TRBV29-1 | CSVPTTRRAGYTF | TGCAGCGTTCCGACGACCAGAAGAGCCGGCTACACCTTC
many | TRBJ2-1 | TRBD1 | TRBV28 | CASSADGDREFHNEQFF | TGTGCCAGCAGTGCCGACGGGGACAGGGAATTCCACAATGAGCAGTTCTTC
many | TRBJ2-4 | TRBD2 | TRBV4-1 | CASSQDRGGGNIQYF | TGCGCCAGCAGCCAAGATCGGGGGGGGGGAAACATTCAGTACTTC
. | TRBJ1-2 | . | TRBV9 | CASSVGQSTNYGYTF | TGTGCCAGCAGCGTAGGCCAGTCTACTAACTATGGCTACACCTTC
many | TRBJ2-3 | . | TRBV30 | CAWSVTQSTDTQYF | TGTGCCTGGAGTGTAACTCAAAGCACAGATACGCAGTATTTT
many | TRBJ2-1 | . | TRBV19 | CASSIVSSYNEQFF | TGTGCCAGTAGTATAGTCAGCTCCTACAATGAGCAGTTCTTC
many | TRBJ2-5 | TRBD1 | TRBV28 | CASSPTGRGIQETQYF | TGTGCCAGCAGTCCAACGGGCAGGGGGATTCAAGAGACCCAGTACTTC